This T cell receptor beta chain was sequenced for a study of cytomegalovirus exposure and HLA in healthy donors (dated by TCRdb to 2017 to 2019). The study in broad terms: According to an earlier analysis of 587 of the donors, about 179 million T cells yielded roughly 110 million unique TCR beta sequences and 276 Gb of sequence data. An early release covering some 640 HLA-typed donors comprised 250 to 350 gigabases of sequencing data and roughly 86 million unique TCR sequences. The genetic ancestry cluster associated with self-reported Caucasian donors included around 76% of the 398 genotyped donors. The study aimed to test whether cataloging public T cell receptors could reveal signatures of past pathogen exposure. The study profiled the T cell repertoires of hundreds of subjects by immunosequencing and related them to cytomegalovirus serostatus. In addition to the first cohort of approximately 670 subjects, a separate validation cohort of 120 different subjects was used. To predict cytomegalovirus infection status, the study combined high-throughput TCR immunosequencing, statistical association of individual TCRs with disease status, and machine learning. A later analysis re-analyzed previously published TCR beta repertoires from 500 to 700 donors and added high-resolution HLA genotyping to study TCR occurrence patterns. Rather than using new phenotypic data, the later analysis identified candidate immune exposures from TCR beta sequences and from how often those sequences occurred across donors. To decide whether each TCR beta V gene segment behaved as functional or pseudogenic, an earlier analysis of approximately 620 of the donors relied on high-throughput TCR beta sequencing. Donor age, sex, ethnicity and CMV serostatus were compiled together with the repertoire data. In a later genetic analysis, genome-wide SNP genotypes for about 55% of the 666 donors were used, and that subset was treated as a discovery cohort. Every repertoire in the discovery cohort had been generated on one and the same sequencing platform. HLA typing covered class I and class II loci at four-digit resolution. The number of donors typed differed by locus, with roughly 620-640 for A, B, C, DRB1 and DQB1, roughly 550 for DQA1, 606 for DPA1, and around 450 for DPB1. A handful of DR-DQ haplotypes were handled as single units for association and clustering because linkage in the cohort was strong. Among over 350 genotyped donors of the cohort, an average of approximately 230,000 unique TCR beta nucleotide sequences were sequenced per donor, around 20% of them non-productive.

Library preparation was by the immunoSEQ multiplex PCR assay. For the multiplex PCR, a mixture combining 60 forward primers for TCR Vbeta segments and 13 reverse primers for TCR Jbeta segments was used. The CDR3 region of rearranged TCR beta genes was amplified from genomic DNA with a multiplex PCR assay. Amplified TCR beta libraries were sequenced as 87-base-pair reads on the Illumina HiSeq System. Per the original workflow: Across the roughly 700 repertoires, a later analysis counted around 80 million unique TCR beta chains, around 10 million of which were shared by at least two donors. To remove PCR and sequencing errors, raw reads were error-corrected and collapsed into unique sequences using a nearest-neighbor algorithm that merged closely related sequences. V, D and J gene segments were assigned by aligning CDR3 sequences to IMGT reference sequences. For a sequence to be retained, a match of at least six nucleotides to both a V gene segment and a J gene segment was required. Rearrangements were classified as productive when the CDR3 lacked stop codons and remained in frame with V and J, and all other rearrangements were classified as non-productive. CDR3 was defined according to IMGT convention as the region running from the second conserved V-encoded cysteine to the conserved J-encoded phenylalanine. The earlier analysis of roughly 590 of the donors excluded any sequence lacking an unambiguous match to a single V gene segment. In an earlier analysis of approximately 590 of the donors, a V segment was called functional when productive rearrangements were above 56.7%, and segregating when the standard deviation between donors exceeded 5%. A statistical classification framework was built for diagnosing cytomegalovirus status from the catalog of TCR beta chain sequences. In a later analysis, V and J genes were assigned by comparing TCR nucleotide sequences against IMGT/GENE-DB human TR gene sequences. A later analysis assigned CDR3 sequences and most-parsimonious VDJ recombination scenarios with the TCRdist pipeline. A later analysis defined each TCR beta chain by its CDR3 amino acid sequence plus V-gene family, and excluded reads lacking a unique V-gene family. In a later analysis, nearly 600 highly shared, low-generation-probability nucleotide sequences were removed to address suspected cross-contamination and a sequencing artifact. In a later analysis, a clonal expansion index for each public chain was calculated from normalized within-repertoire ranks of inferred template counts. A later analysis computed generation probabilities with a VDJ recombination model fitted to out-of-frame rearrangements, and checked the results against IGoR. In a later analysis, hypergeometric tests were used to score TCR-TCR, TCR-HLA and TCR-CMV co-occurrence, with a repertoire-size bias correction applied to TCR pairs. To estimate false discovery rates, a later analysis permuted the HLA or CMV assignments 20 times. In a later analysis, co-occurring TCRs were grouped with DBSCAN, and TCRdist sequence similarity was added when clustering was performed within HLA-allele-positive subsets. Repertoires with fewer than 30,000 or more than 120,000 public chains were left out of co-occurrence clustering, as were a handful of repertoires with anomalous nucleotide sharing. This immuneACCESS table, as held by TCRdb, lists in-frame sequences with V and J called but not all clones. Of the missing ones, under half trace to an unresolved V gene in checked studies; the others have no known cause. The V and J calls and clone size were taken over from that table, and D and trimming were inferred from the DNA. For this sample the table gives 35,000 to 40,000 clones, of which roughly 81% were detected only once. In total, the top ten clones hold more than 6% of the sample.

The cohort comprised around 700 healthy bone marrow donors. At the time of sampling, all cohort members were nominally healthy, though unrecorded immune exposures were likely present. The donor tested CMV seronegative, placing the donor among the approximately 400 seronegative members of the cohort. A peripheral blood sample was collected from each donor, and TCR beta sequencing was performed on peripheral blood mononuclear cells. The Qiagen DNeasy Blood Extraction Kit was used to extract genomic DNA from the blood cell samples. On this clone itself: No cognate antigen has been identified for it. No much larger clone exists at a distance of one base, and base qualities are not known.

Trimmed from V: 7 bases; trimmed from J: 2 bases; junction bases lacking a gene match: 10. The CDR1 and CDR2 encoded by the germline V gene (reference sequence) are PRHDT and FYEKMQ. Taken from cysteine to phenylalanine, the CDR3 has 15 residues. Only the CDR3 part of the read is kept: 45 bases, read in frame from the first base. What the study reported, not specific to this receptor: The classifier was reported to diagnose cytomegalovirus status with high specificity and sensitivity in both the original cohort and the validation cohort. The earlier analysis of nearly 600 of the donors excluded about 16 rarely observed V segments, including chromosome 9 orphons, because counts were too low. Most CMV-associated TCR beta chains appeared to be HLA-restricted in a later analysis, and the HLA associations seemed to be driven largely by CMV exposure. According to the authors, the approach could potentially be generalized to other disease states and immunological phenotypes. Because some donors lacked HLA typing at each locus, the association tests relied only on the typed subset. In a later analysis, HLA-associated TCR beta chains showed more clonal expansion and lower generation probabilities than non-associated chains that were equally common. In a later analysis, several top co-occurrence clusters were reported to appear linked to parvovirus B19, influenza, CMV and Epstein-Barr virus. Three of the identified cytomegalovirus-associated TCR beta chains were confirmed in vitro to be specific for cytomegalovirus antigens. Correlated functional status among segregating V segments might reflect linkage disequilibrium, but an unknown experimental factor could not be ruled out. The sequencing pipeline was judged likely to have produced a cluster of highly shared sequence variants as a technical artifact. While some public TCRs were present in many individuals, most TCR sequences turned up only very rarely across donors. When HLA alleles, especially DR and DQ, strongly co-occurred, TCR associations were difficult to assign to individual alleles. Only TCR beta chains were sequenced in this cohort, and the absence of alpha or paired-chain data limited detectable features. According to a later genetic analysis, donors in an Asian-associated ancestry cluster had fewer N-insertions in productive TCRs than the roughly 670-donor mean. Some IMGT-functional V segments, including TRBV6-2 and TRBV6-3, could not be told apart with the 87-base-pair reads, so those segments were excluded. At a false discovery rate of 0.05, a later analysis linked 16,000 or so TCR beta sequences to specific HLA alleles. In an earlier analysis of 500 to 650 of the donors, most TCR beta V segments appeared in productive rearrangements about 87% or about 30% of the time, broadly matching IMGT annotations. The presence/absence analyses assumed that sequencing depth was roughly uniform across donors, and that assumption may not be true. According to a later analysis, TCR association rates differed among HLA loci, with DRB1 alleles showing the most associated TCRs and HLA-C alleles showing the fewest. A further reported finding was that TCR beta sequences accurately predicted the HLA-A and HLA-B alleles for most subjects in the first cohort. In a later genetic analysis, a missense DCLRE1C variant was associated with V-gene and J-gene trimming of TCR beta chains, and the association was replicated in an independent cohort. In the study, 150 to 200 TCR beta chains were listed as associated with cytomegalovirus. CMV serostatus was the only immune exposure information available for the cohort.

The V gene is TRBV13 and the J gene is TRBJ1-1, and 7 junction bases match TRBD1. Sequenced: PBMCs. This TCR derives from a man aged 25 to 40 in good health and CMV-seronegative. The CDR3 protein is CASTARTGSNTEAFF. The DNA sequence reads TGTGCCAGCACCGCTCGGACAGGAAGTAACACTGAAGCTTTCTTT.